Sequencing of this TCR beta chain was carried out in a study of PD-1 blockade in classical Hodgkin lymphoma. Comment on this clone: Antigen unknown.

Germline CDR1 is SNHLY and CDR2 is FYNNEI. CDR3 length equals 12 residues. The V end lost 6 bases, the J end lost 6 bases, and 10 bases lay between the germline ends. TCRdb keeps only in-frame clones here, not all; method: immunoSEQ multiplex PCR. The sample includes 25,000 to 35,000 clones, approximately 80% seen only once; the top ten take about 0.57%. Findings and caveats of the study: Patients who began taking nivolumab under 1 year after ASCT were left out.

Time point indicated: cycle 4 day 1 (C4D1), after 5 to 7 weeks of nivolumab. Every single patient, without exception, relapsed after autologous stem cell transplantation, and brentuximab vedotin exposure varied. It was by magnetic negative selection that CD4+ T cells were purified from thawed PBMCs. The TCR sequence derives from a human donor with classical Hodgkin lymphoma. The source was CD4+ T cells from blood, collected before the fourth cycle of nivolumab. This chain joins TRBV2 and TRBJ2-3; D remains ambiguous. This CDR3 reads CASSPSLDTQYF. CDR3 DNA sequence: TGTGCCAGCAGCCCTTCTTTGGATACGCAGTATTTT.